The TCR beta chain under discussion was sequenced for a study of beta chain features in type 1 diabetes (dated by TCRdb to the late 2010s). Some background on the complete study: Mean age, gender distribution, total cell number and subset yield did not differ between patients and healthy donors. A total of under 140,000,000 sorted cells were examined across all samples, and the number of cells per subset was strongly correlated with RNA yield. The study compared TCRB repertoires of sorted circulating CD4+ T cell subsets between recently diagnosed type 1 diabetes patients and matched healthy donors. Regulatory and stem cell-like memory subsets were isolated from only 8 patients and about eight healthy donors, whereas naive and central memory subsets came from all 28 donors. Broad study findings and their caveats: PCR might favor shorter templates, but patient and control samples were amplified and corrected together, so any skew would affect both groups equally. Because cDNA was sequenced instead of genomic DNA, highly expressing activated cells could be over-represented, though the groups showed no difference in activation or CD3 levels. Because the HLA sub-analyses included only small numbers of individuals, any influence of HLA type on TCRB rearrangement was left unresolved. A moderate but significant shortening of TCRB CDR3 length was observed in type 1 diabetes patients in all four CD4+ subsets. Naive, central memory and regulatory TCRB repertoires appeared to be more alike among patients than among healthy donors. Patients with type 1 diabetes made fewer insertions and deleted more nucleotides at VDJ recombination sites, implying thymic rearrangement abnormalities.

The High Capacity cDNA Reverse Transcription Kit was used to reverse transcribe all of the isolated RNA, meaning that expressed TCRB transcripts were what got sequenced. Naive, central memory and regulatory T cell samples underwent deep immunoSEQ sequencing, averaging around 4 million total reads per sample. Sorted cells were lysed in RLT buffer, and RNA was extracted using DNase-treated RNeasy Micro or Mini kits according to cell number. Each cell subset was processed on its own to prevent cross-contamination, while patient and healthy donor samples were processed together. TCRB sequences were amplified from cDNA with the immunoSEQ multiplex PCR, producing 87-bp fragments spanning the CDR3 region. The amplicons were sequenced using the Illumina HiSeq platform. Per the authors' processing: Synthetic template baselines were used to correct PCR bias computationally, reads within Hamming distance 2 were collapsed together, and singletons that could not be merged were discarded. Reads were aligned against IMGT so that V, D and J genes, CDR3 length and insertions or deletions at six rearrangement sites could be assigned. Within each subset, clonotype counts were normalized to sorted cell number, after which true diversity and Gini coefficients were computed with the tcR R package. The overlap coefficient, calculated on TCRB nucleotide sequences, was used to measure repertoire sharing. Out-of-frame TCRB sequences from naive cells were analyzed to stand in for the pre-selection repertoire. TCRdb took over this immuneACCESS table, retaining in-frame rearrangements with V and J assigned. Such tables are incomplete; in checked studies, under half of the missing clones stem from an unresolved V gene, and the remainder is unexplained. V and J calls plus clone size are reproduced from that table; the DNA served to infer D and trimming. The sample yields roughly 300,000 clones; approximately 15% were counted once. The ten largest make up 0.017% of the sample.

A single peripheral blood draw of around 120 mL on average was collected from each donor into heparinised tubes. Using a panel that included CD45RO, CCR7, CD25, CD127, CD95 and CD27, naive, central memory, regulatory and stem cell-like memory CD4+ T cells were sorted on a BD FACSAria II. Purity was above 98% for every sorted population. PBMCs were isolated right away by Lymphoprep density gradient centrifugation and were stained directly, without culture. To minimize batch effects, samples were stained and sorted in pairs, one healthy donor with one patient per experiment. From V the trimming removes 3 bases and from J it removes 6 bases, while the gene matches leave 16 bases of the junction unaccounted for. The germline V gene supplies CDR1 LGHNA and CDR2 YSLEER. The CDR3 covers 17 residues, taking in both the cysteine and the phenylalanine. Only the CDR3 DNA stays, 51 bases, in frame from base 1.

Ten or more counts support this clone. Its specific antigen is unknown. No base quality information exists; no much larger clone differs at one position. The rearranged chain carries TRBV4-3 and TRBJ2-5; 7 nucleotides in the junction match TRBD2. The source of this sequence is a man aged 30-40 years with type 1 diabetes. Input material: naive CD4+ T cells from blood. What the cell subset or site label conveys for this sample: true naive CD4+ T cells. The CDR3 region has the sequence CASSHLSSGSKEKTQYF. The nucleotides read TGCGCCAGCAGCCACCTGAGTAGCGGGTCCAAGGAAAAGACCCAGTACTTC.